This TCR beta chain was retrieved from a study of T cell responses to AZD1222 COVID-19 vaccine. Researchers grouped second doses given at about 4 or about 12 weeks into one pool. Profiled with immunoSEQ multiplex PCR; TCRdb holds only in-frame clones, not every one. The sample contains approximately 130,000 clones, roughly 89% of which appear only once. V gave up 6 bases and J gave up 6 bases; unmatched junction bases: 23. Germline assignment: CDR1 LNHDA and CDR2 SQIVND (reference sequence). CDR3 length equals 19 residues. General study results and limits: Repertoires were obtained only post-peak T cell response. Epitopes outside B.1.351 and B.1.1.7 mutated regions reportedly drew nearly half of spike TCRs. The CD4 TCRs associated with vaccination extended across spike and predominated at 160-218 and 743-854.

As regards this clone: Its cognate antigen is unknown.

The sequence came from an adult who received the AZD1222 COVID-19 vaccine. Sequenced here: peripheral blood, sampled 28 days after the second AZD1222 dose. The rearrangement uses TRBV19 and TRBJ2-1, with 7 bases identical to TRBD1. The CDR3 nucleotides read TGTGCCAGTAGCTTACAGGGGAGCGCCGGGCTAGCCGGCCTCAATGAGCAGTTCTTC. It specifies CASSLQGSAGLAGLNEQFF.